This TCR beta chain was obtained from a study of T cell responses to AZD1222 COVID-19 vaccine. Germline V gives CDR1 MNHEY, CDR2 SVGAGI. The length of the CDR3 is 14 residues. V lost 6 bases, J lost 6 bases, and 7 bases stayed unmatched. The table came from immunoSEQ multiplex PCR; TCRdb's copy has only in-frame clones and leaves some out. The data contain about 120,000 clones, around 89% of them singletons. The rearrangement links TRBV6-5 to TRBJ2-1, with 8 bases identical to TRBD1. This specimen was peripheral blood, taken 28 days after the second AZD1222 dose. This TCR was sampled from an adult who received the AZD1222 COVID-19 vaccine. The CDR3 reads CASSRGPWGNEQFF. CDR3 nucleotides: TGTGCCAGCAGCAGGGGGCCCTGGGGCAATGAGCAGTTCTTC.